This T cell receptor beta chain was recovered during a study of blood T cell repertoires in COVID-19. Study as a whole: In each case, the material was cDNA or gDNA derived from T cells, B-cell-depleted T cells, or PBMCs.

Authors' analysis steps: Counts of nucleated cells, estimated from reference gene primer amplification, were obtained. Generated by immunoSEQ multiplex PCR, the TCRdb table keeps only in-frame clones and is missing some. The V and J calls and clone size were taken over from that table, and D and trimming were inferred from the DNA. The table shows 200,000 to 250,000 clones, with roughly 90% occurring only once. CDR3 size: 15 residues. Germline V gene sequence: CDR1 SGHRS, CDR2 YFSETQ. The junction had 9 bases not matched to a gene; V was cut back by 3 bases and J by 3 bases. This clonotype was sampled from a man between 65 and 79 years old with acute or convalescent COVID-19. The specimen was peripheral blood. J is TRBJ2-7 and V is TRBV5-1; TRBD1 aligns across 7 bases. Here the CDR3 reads CASSSTGFNFYEQYF. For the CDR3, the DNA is TGCGCCAGCAGCTCGACAGGGTTTAATTTCTACGAGCAGTACTTC.